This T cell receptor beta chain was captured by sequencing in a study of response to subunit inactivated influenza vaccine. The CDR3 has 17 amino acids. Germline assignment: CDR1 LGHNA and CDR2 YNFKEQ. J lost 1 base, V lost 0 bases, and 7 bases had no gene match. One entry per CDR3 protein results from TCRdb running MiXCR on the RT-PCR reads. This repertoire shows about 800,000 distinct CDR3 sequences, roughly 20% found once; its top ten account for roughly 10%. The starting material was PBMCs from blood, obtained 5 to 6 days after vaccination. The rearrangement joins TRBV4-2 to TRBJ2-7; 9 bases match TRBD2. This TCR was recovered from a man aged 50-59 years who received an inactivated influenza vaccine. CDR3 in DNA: TGTGCCAGCAGCCAAGATTTGGGACTAGCCCGATCCTACGAGCAGTACTTC. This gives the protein CASSQDLGLARSYEQYF.